A single sample is the source of the 31 T cell receptor beta chains below, sequenced in a study of blood T cell repertoires in COVID-19. Using immunoSEQ multiplex PCR, the repertoire was profiled, and TCRdb retains in-frame clones only, with some absent. The data hold tens of thousands of clones, with almost 90% observed a single time. The specimen sequenced was peripheral blood. The receptors shown here come from a woman between 65 and 79 years old with acute or convalescent COVID-19.

The V gene is TRBV5-1, the J gene TRBJ2-3; D remains ambiguous. Germline assignment: CDR1 SGHRS and CDR2 YFSETQ. The length of the CDR3 is 13 residues. With 0 bases removed from V and 2 bases from J, the gap between germline ends came to 4 bases. The CDR3 reads CASSLAVTDTQYF. Here the CDR3 DNA reads TGCGCCAGCAGCTTGGCTGTCACAGATACGCAGTATTTT.

V is TRBV7-2 and J is TRBJ2-1; 9 bases align to TRBD2. Germline V CDR1 and CDR2: SGHTA, FQGNSA. This CDR3 is 15 amino acids long. Trimming cost V 2 bases and J 4 bases; bases outside gene matches: 3. CDR3 sequence reads: CASSLSSGIYNEQFF. In DNA form, the CDR3 reads TGTGCCAGCAGCTTATCTAGCGGGATATACAATGAGCAGTTCTTC.

The chain combines TRBV10-3 with TRBJ2-7, with no clear D. The CDR3 contains 13 residues. V lost 2 bases and J 3 bases, leaving 8 bases between the germline ends. CDR1 and CDR2 from the germline V gene are ENHRY and SYGVKD. The CDR3 bases are TGTGCCATCAGTGAGGTGAGGATCTACGAGCAGTACTTC. Encoded protein: CAISEVRIYEQYF.

This sequence joins TRBV7-9 and TRBJ1-2; 12 bases are a match to TRBD1. CDR3 length equals 14 residues. V was pared by 3 bases and J by 7 bases, with 3 bases of the junction left unmatched. Germline V gene data show CDR1 as SEHNR and CDR2 as FQNEAQ (reference sequence). The CDR3 protein is CASSFGDRGPGYTF. CDR3 nucleotides: TGTGCCAGCAGCTTCGGGGACAGGGGGCCTGGCTACACCTTC.

This clone has only one observation. V gene TRBV15 combines with J gene TRBJ2-5, with unresolved D. Trimming took off 0 bases at V and 5 bases at J, with 10 bases between the two ends. Germline CDR1 is LNHNV and CDR2 is YYDKDF (reference sequence). The CDR3 contains 14 residues. CDR3 residues: CATSREPGFETQYF. The DNA of the CDR3 is TGTGCCACCAGCAGAGAGCCAGGTTTCGAGACCCAGTACTTC.

The CDR3 nucleotides are TGTGCCAGCAAAGACGGGGACCAAGAGACCCAGTACTTC. This codes for CASKDGDQETQYF. This chain uses TRBV6-6 with TRBJ2-5, with a weak D call TRBD2 (5 bases). Trimming took off 7 bases at V and 0 bases at J, with 9 bases between the two ends. The CDR3 loop spans 13 amino acids. The germline V gene encodes CDR1 MNHNY and CDR2 SVGAGI (reference sequence).

The chain carries TRBV2 and TRBJ2-3; 8 bases agree with TRBD2. This CDR3 is built from 15 residues. From germline, CDR1 is SNHLY and CDR2 FYNNEI. The junction had 6 bases not matched to a gene; V was cut back by 5 bases and J by 2 bases. DNA for the CDR3: TGTGCCAGCAGTTGGTTAGCGGGAACCACAGATACGCAGTATTTT. It specifies CASSWLAGTTDTQYF.

This clone was seen once. This chain joins TRBV6-5 and TRBJ2-1; D perhaps matches TRBD2 (6 bases). The CDR3 sequence is 15 residues long. The V gene's germline CDR1 is MNHEY and CDR2 SVGAGI. Deletions cut 6 bases from V and 6 bases from J, with 18 bases between. The CDR3 DNA sequence: TGTGCCAGCAGCAAAGAGATTGGGGGGTTCAATGAGCAGTTCTTC. Its translation is CASSKEIGGFNEQFF.

Only one count was recorded for this clone. This same CDR3 is encoded by further DNA sequences in the sample. The chain couples TRBV5-1 to TRBJ2-3; tentatively, D is TRBD2 (5 bases). Germline-derived CDR1 and CDR2 are SGHRS and YFSETQ. The CDR3 is 13 residues long. The V end lost 2 bases, the J end lost 1 base, and 5 bases lay between the germline ends. CDR3 nucleotides: TGCGCCAGCAGCTTAGCGGGCACAGATACGCAGTATTTT. It translates to CASSLAGTDTQYF. Filled out from reference TRBV5-1 and TRBJ2-3, the complete variable domain reads KAGVTQTPRYLIKTRGQQVTLSCSPISGHRSVSWYQQTPGQGLQFLFEYFSETQRNKGNFPGRFSGRQFSNSRSEMNVSTLELGDSALYLCASSLAGTDTQYFGPGTRLTVL.

This clone came up a few times. The rearrangement joins TRBV5-4 to TRBJ2-5; TRBD2 matches 9 bases. After removal of 2 bases from V and 5 bases from J, the junction contained 10 bases not matched to a gene. Germline values: CDR1 SGHNT, CDR2 YYREEE (reference sequence). This CDR3 is built from 16 residues. The CDR3 DNA sequence: TGTGCCAGCAGCTTCTTAGCGGGAGTAGGGAGGGAGACCCAGTACTTC. Translating it yields CASSFLAGVGRETQYF.

V is TRBV30 and J is TRBJ1-6; 9 bases align to TRBD1. After removal of 3 bases from V and 7 bases from J, the junction contained 4 bases not matched to a gene. Germline assignment: CDR1 GTSNPN and CDR2 SVGIG (reference sequence). The CDR3 has 14 residues. CDR3 in DNA: TGTGCCTGGAGACGCGGGACAGGGAATTCACCCCTCCACTTT. Translating it yields CAWRRGTGNSPLHF. Full variable domain (missing parts from reference TRBV30 and TRBJ1-6): SQTIHQWPATLVQPVGSPLSLECTVEGTSNPNLYWYRQAAGRGLQLLFYSVGIGQISSEVPQNLSASRPQDRQFILSSKKLLLSDSGFYLCAWRRGTGNSPLHFGNGTRLTVT.

V is TRBV7-8 and J is TRBJ2-3; the match to TRBD2 covers 8 bases. The CDR3 totals 17 residues. Looked up from germline, CDR1 is SGHVS and CDR2 is FQNEAQ. V was pared by 5 bases and J by 5 bases, with 15 bases of the junction left unmatched. CDR3 in amino acids: CASSRGQRGTWGDTQYF. For the CDR3, the DNA is TGTGCCAGCAGCCGAGGCCAGCGGGGGACCTGGGGAGATACGCAGTATTTT.

The chain combines TRBV3-1 (or the pseudogene TRBV3-2) with TRBJ2-1; 12 positions agree with TRBD1. Germline CDR1 is LGHDT and CDR2 is YNNKEL (reference sequence). This CDR3 contains 15 residues. The trim removed 0 bases at V and 9 bases at J, leaving 3 bases unmatched. CDR3 region: CASSQDGTGGLEQFF. The CDR3 region has the DNA TGTGCCAGCAGCCAAGATGGGACAGGGGGCCTTGAGCAGTTCTTC.

In the case of this clone: Sequence at one end of the junction differs from germline and may be a read error. The chain employs TRBV28 and TRBJ1-5; 7 nucleotides align to TRBD1. Germline CDR1 is MDHEN and CDR2 is SYDVKM. The CDR3 has 12 amino acids. The CDR3 here is CASSLAGTDFNF. CDR3 coding DNA: TGTGCCAGCAGTTTAGCCGGGACAGACTTTAATTTT.

This clone was counted a single time. The V gene is TRBV19, the J gene TRBJ1-2; D perhaps matches TRBD1 (6 bases). CDR3 size: 14 residues. The ends were cut back, 6 bases at V and 2 bases at J, with 13 bases in the middle. Germline CDR1 LNHDA, CDR2 SQIVND (reference sequence). The CDR3 sequence is CASRYRDRNYGYTF. Here the CDR3 DNA reads TGTGCCAGTAGATACAGGGACCGGAACTATGGCTACACCTTC.

V is TRBV19 and J is TRBJ2-4, with 11 bases identical to TRBD1. This CDR3 spans 13 amino acids. In germline, CDR1 is LNHDA, CDR2 SQIVND (reference sequence). Trimming cost V 8 bases and J 9 bases; bases outside gene matches: 6. CDR3 DNA sequence: TGTGCCAGTTCGCCGGGACAGGGGGTCATTCAGTACTTC. It codes for CASSPGQGVIQYF.

The J gene is TRBJ2-3, the V gene TRBV15; 10 bases match TRBD1. Germline values: CDR1 LNHNV, CDR2 YYDKDF (reference sequence). This CDR3 region has 17 residues. V lost 2 bases to trimming and J lost 2 bases; unmatched junction nucleotides: 7. DNA of the CDR3: TGTGCCACCAGCAGACCACGACAGGGGGCCCTCACAGATACGCAGTATTTT. Translated, it gives CATSRPRQGALTDTQYF.

V is TRBV18 and J is TRBJ2-5, with TRBD1 matching over 8 bases. The junction had 4 bases not matched to a gene; V was cut back by 3 bases and J by 1 base. Germline V lookup: CDR1 KGHSH, CDR2 LQKENI. The CDR3 is made up of 15 amino acids. The CDR3 sequence: CASSPGTGPQETQYF. The CDR3 DNA is TGTGCCAGCTCACCGGGGACAGGCCCCCAAGAGACCCAGTACTTC. Complete variable domain (other parts from reference TRBV18 and TRBJ2-5): NAGVMQNPRHLVRRRGQEARLRCSPMKGHSHVYWYRQLPEEGLKFMVYLQKENIIDESGMPKERFSAEFPKEGPSILRIQQVVRGDSAAYFCASSPGTGPQETQYFGPGTRLLVL.

This chain uses TRBV25-1 with TRBJ2-6; D is perhaps TRBD1 (6 bases). The length of the CDR3 is 15 residues. Germline assignment: CDR1 MGHDK and CDR2 SYGVNS. V lost 2 bases to trimming and J lost 4 bases, with 9 bases between them. CDR3 sequence: CASSEMGAGANVLTF. DNA of the CDR3: TGTGCCAGCAGTGAAATGGGGGCCGGGGCCAACGTCCTGACTTTC.

The chain uses TRBV6-5 and TRBJ1-1; 7 positions agree with TRBD1. Germline V gives CDR1 MNHEY, CDR2 SVGAGI. This CDR3 contains 15 residues. V was clipped by 0 bases and J by 9 bases; unmatched bases: 10. Here the CDR3 DNA reads TGTGCCAGCAGTTACTCACAGGGGACGACACTGAAAGCTTTCTTT. Translation gives CASSYSQGTTLKAFF.

The V gene is TRBV5-1, the J gene TRBJ2-5; 12 bases are shared with TRBD1. J was trimmed by 4 bases and V by 3 bases; bases with no gene match: 7. CDR3 length: 16 residues. CDR1 SGHRS and CDR2 YFSETQ come from the germline V gene. The CDR3 DNA is TGCGCCAGCAGCTGGGCGGGACAGGGGGCTCGAGAGACCCAGTACTTC. Translating it yields CASSWAGQGARETQYF. Full variable domain (rest looked up from reference TRBV5-1 and TRBJ2-5): KAGVTQTPRYLIKTRGQQVTLSCSPISGHRSVSWYQQTPGQGLQFLFEYFSETQRNKGNFPGRFSGRQFSNSRSEMNVSTLELGDSALYLCASSWAGQGARETQYFGPGTRLLVL.

This chain links TRBV7-9 with TRBJ1-1; the D gene is possibly TRBD1 (5 bases). This CDR3 is built from 15 residues. The germline V gene encodes CDR1 SEHNR and CDR2 FQNEAQ (reference sequence). The V end lost 4 bases, the J end lost 0 bases, and 12 bases lay between the germline ends. The CDR3: CASSSRGKLNTEAFF. CDR3 in DNA: TGTGCCAGCAGCTCCCGGGGGAAACTGAACACTGAAGCTTTCTTT.

This clone was detected only once. The chain carries TRBV11-2 and TRBJ2-3; D is ambiguous. Trimming removed 1 base from V and 6 bases from J, with 8 bases in between. Germline loops: CDR1 SGHAT, CDR2 FQNNGV. The CDR3 is made up of 13 amino acids. The CDR3 region is CASSLVASDTQYF. DNA of the CDR3: TGTGCCAGCAGCTTAGTGGCTTCGGATACGCAGTATTTT.

The V and J genes are TRBV7-9 and TRBJ1-2; D may be TRBD1 (5 bases). The V end lost 4 bases, the J end lost 8 bases, and 11 bases lay between the germline ends. The CDR3 has 12 residues. Germline V gene data show CDR1 as SEHNR and CDR2 as FQNEAQ (reference sequence). CDR3 DNA: TGTGCCAGCAGCTCCGACCAGGGAGGCTACACCTTC. Amino acid sequence: CASSSDQGGYTF.

V gene TRBV28 combines with J gene TRBJ1-5; maybe TRBD1 (5 bases). The germline gives CDR1 MDHEN, CDR2 SYDVKM. The CDR3 consists of 15 residues. V gave up 2 bases and J gave up 11 bases, with 19 bases separating them. CDR3 nucleotide sequence: TGTGCCAGCAGTTTACCCTCACTCCAGGGCCCGGCCCAGCATTTT. Encoded protein: CASSLPSLQGPAQHF.

V is TRBV30 and J is TRBJ2-3; no firm D call. Per germline, CDR1 GTSNPN and CDR2 SVGIG (reference sequence). With 2 bases removed from V and 2 bases from J, the gap between germline ends came to 8 bases. This CDR3 is 13 amino acids long. In nucleotides, the CDR3 is TGTGCCTGGAGTAAGAGAGACACAGATACGCAGTATTTT. It encodes CAWSKRDTDTQYF. The variable domain in full, completed from reference TRBV30 and TRBJ2-3, reads SQTIHQWPATLVQPVGSPLSLECTVEGTSNPNLYWYRQAAGRGLQLLFYSVGIGQISSEVPQNLSASRPQDRQFILSSKKLLLSDSGFYLCAWSKRDTDTQYFGPGTRLTVL.

The chain carries TRBV18 and TRBJ2-5; 7 nucleotides line up with TRBD2. V lost 2 bases and J lost 10; bases outside the gene matches: 16. Germline V lookup: CDR1 KGHSH, CDR2 LQKENI. This CDR3 region has 16 residues. The CDR3 nucleotides read TGTGCCAGCTCACCAGGCTTGGGACTATCACGAGAGGACCAGTACTTC. Translation gives CASSPGLGLSREDQYF.

V is TRBV5-6 and J is TRBJ1-2; D is ambiguous. Germline V gene lookup returns CDR1 SGHDT and CDR2 YYEEEE. The CDR3 spans 14 residues. V lost 0 bases and J 4 bases, leaving 10 bases between the germline ends. CDR3 amino acids: CASSLVSESYGYTF. The CDR3 bases are TGTGCCAGCAGCTTGGTCTCGGAGAGCTATGGCTACACCTTC.

The chain links TRBV6-5 to TRBJ2-7; TRBD1 might be the D (5 bases). V was trimmed by 4 bases and J by 3 bases, leaving 16 bases between them. Germline CDR1 reads MNHEY; CDR2 reads SVGAGI. The CDR3 is 15 residues long. CDR3 protein: CASSFRTLTNYEQYF. The CDR3 nucleotides read TGTGCCAGCAGTTTCCGGACATTGACAAACTACGAGCAGTACTTC.

The chain employs TRBV7-9 and TRBJ1-2, with TRBD1 identical over 7 bases. Trimming took 0 bases from V and 7 from J; bases not matched to a gene: 2. This CDR3 region has 13 residues. Germline values: CDR1 SEHNR, CDR2 FQNEAQ (reference sequence). The chain's CDR3 is CASSLATGSGYTF. As DNA, the CDR3 is TGTGCCAGCAGCTTAGCGACAGGGAGTGGCTACACCTTC.

This clone was counted only a few times. V gene TRBV5-1 combines with J gene TRBJ2-2, with 9 positions matching TRBD1. The length of the CDR3 is 13 residues. Germline lookup yields CDR1 SGHRS and CDR2 YFSETQ. Unmatched junction bases numbered 3, after V lost 7 bases and J lost 5 bases. Here the CDR3 reads CASRTGETGELFF. The CDR3 bases are TGCGCCAGCCGGACAGGGGAAACCGGGGAGCTGTTTTTT.